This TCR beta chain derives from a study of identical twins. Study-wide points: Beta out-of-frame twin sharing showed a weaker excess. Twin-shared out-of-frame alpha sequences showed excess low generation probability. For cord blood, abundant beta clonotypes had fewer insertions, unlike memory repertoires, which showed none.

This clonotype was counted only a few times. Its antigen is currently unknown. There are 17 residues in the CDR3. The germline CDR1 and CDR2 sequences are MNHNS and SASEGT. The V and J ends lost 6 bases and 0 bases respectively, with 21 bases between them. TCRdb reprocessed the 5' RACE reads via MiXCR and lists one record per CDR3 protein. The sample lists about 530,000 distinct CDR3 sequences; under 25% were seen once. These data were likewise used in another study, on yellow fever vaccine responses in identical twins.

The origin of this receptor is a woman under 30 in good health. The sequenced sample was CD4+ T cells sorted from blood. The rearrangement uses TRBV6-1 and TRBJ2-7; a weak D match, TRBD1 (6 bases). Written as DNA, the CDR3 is TGTGCCAGCAGCAGGTCCTTGACAGGAAGCAGCTCCTACGAGCAGTACTTC. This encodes CASSRSLTGSSSYEQYF.